This TCR beta chain was recovered during a study of T cell changes during pregnancy in multiple sclerosis. Profiled with immunoSEQ multiplex PCR; TCRdb holds only in-frame clones, not every one. The sample carries around 49,000 clones, roughly 91% recorded once. The ends were cut back, 2 bases at V and 1 base at J, with 13 bases in the middle. CDR1 and CDR2 (germline): PRHDT, FYEKMQ (reference sequence). The CDR3 has 16 amino acids. This chain joins TRBV13 and TRBJ2-3, with D possibly TRBD1 on 6 matching bases. This sequence originates from a female donor in good health, enrolled as a control in a pregnancy study. This sample comprised CD4+ T cells from peripheral blood mononuclear cells, obtained after pregnancy. This CDR3 reads CASSLHTGLGTDTQYF. The CDR3 DNA is TGTGCCAGCAGCTTACACACAGGGCTGGGCACAGATACGCAGTATTTT.